This is a list of T cell receptor beta chains from one sample in a study of type 1 regulatory T cells. From the reads, TCRdb called clonotypes with MiXCR, one entry per CDR3 protein. The table records 55,000 to 65,000 distinct CDR3 sequences, 62% of them present only once. These receptors are not linked to any known antigen. The sequenced sample was cultured non-Tr1 T cells, either the whole culture or a sorted T cell fraction (not recorded which). Every receptor here comes from a human donor in good health. Both conserved end residues are part of each CDR3. The D gene is left open where the match is weak. The size of a clone is reported for some rows only, either as once, few or many, or as a class for expanded clones.

abundance,v_gene,d_gene,j_gene,CDR3nt,CDR3aa
NA,TRBV28,NA,TRBJ2-1,TGTGCCAGCAGTTTATCAGGGGTTCTTTATGAGCAGTTCTTC,CASSLSGVLYEQFF
medium-sized,TRBV4-1,NA,TRBJ1-5,TGCGCCAGCAGCCAAGACCAAGTGACCCAGCATTTT,CASSQDQVTQHF
NA,TRBV20-1,TRBD2,TRBJ2-2,TGCAGTGCTAGCGAGGGAGCGGGAACCGGGGAGCTGTTTTTT,CSASEGAGTGELFF
NA,TRBV4-2,NA,TRBJ1-2,TGTGCCAGCAGCCACCGGGACACTGGCTACACCTTC,CASSHRDTGYTF
NA,TRBV5-4,TRBD2,TRBJ2-7,TGTGCCAGCAGCTTTTTTCTCCGGGGGGACGAGCAGTACTTC,CASSFFLRGDEQYF
NA,TRBV12-3/TRBV12-4,NA,TRBJ2-2,TGTGCCACCGGGGGCGGGAGTATTGCCGGGGAGCTGTTTTTT,CATGGGSIAGELFF
NA,TRBV5-1,NA,TRBJ2-5,TGCGCCAGCAGCTTGGAACCGGTCCAAGAGACCCAGTACTTC,CASSLEPVQETQYF
NA,TRBV5-1,NA,TRBJ1-2,TGCGCCAGCAGCTTCGGGGAGTTGGGGGGCGTAGGTGGCTACACCTTC,CASSFGELGGVGGYTF
NA,TRBV24-1,NA,TRBJ2-6,TGTGCCACCAGTGATTCCAGGGCTGGGGCCAACGTCCTGACTTTC,CATSDSRAGANVLTF
once,TRBV5-1,NA,TRBJ2-2,TGCGCCAGCAGCCGCGGTGGTCCCGGGGGGCTGTTTTTT,CASSRGGPGGLFF
NA,TRBV6-2/TRBV6-3,NA,TRBJ1-3,TGTGCCAGCAGTCCCTTCGTCTCTGGAAACACCATATATTTT,CASSPFVSGNTIYF
NA,TRBV20-1,NA,TRBJ2-1,TGCAGTGCTAGACCAGCTCTCTACAATGAGCAGTTCTTC,CSARPALYNEQFF
NA,TRBV7-8,NA,TRBJ2-5,TGTGCCAGCAGCCCGGGGATGTACCAAGAGACCCAGTACTTC,CASSPGMYQETQYF
NA,TRBV2,TRBD1,TRBJ2-5,TGTGCCAGCAGACCCGACAGGGGGAATCAAGAGACCCAGTACTTC,CASRPDRGNQETQYF
NA,TRBV7-2,NA,TRBJ2-7,TGTGCCAGCAGCTTAGCCGAGGATGGGGAAGCCTCCTACGAGCAGTACTTC,CASSLAEDGEASYEQYF
NA,TRBV6-6,NA,TRBJ1-1,TGTGCCAGACGGGAGAAAGCTGAAGCTTTCTTT,CARREKAEAFF
NA,TRBV6-6,TRBD2,TRBJ2-7,TGTGCCAGCAGTCAGACTAGCGGGAGCGCCGGGGCGGCCGAGCAGTACTTC,CASSQTSGSAGAAEQYF
once,TRBV2,TRBD1,TRBJ2-7,TGTGCCAGCAGAGGGACAGGGCGCCCCTACGAGCAGTACTTC,CASRGTGRPYEQYF
NA,TRBV20-1,TRBD1,TRBJ1-5,TGCAGTGCTAAGCACAGGGGGCCAGATCAGCCCCAGCATTTT,CSAKHRGPDQPQHF
NA,TRBV9,NA,TRBJ2-1,TGTGCCAGCAGCCCCGGGACTCTGGGGTTGAATGAGCAGTTCTTC,CASSPGTLGLNEQFF
NA,TRBV25-1,NA,TRBJ2-3,TGTGCCAGCAGTGAATATACTAGCACAGATACGCAGTATTTT,CASSEYTSTDTQYF
NA,TRBV7-9,NA,TRBJ1-1,TGTGCCAGCAGCTTCCCAGCCGGGGTGGGCACTGAAGCTTTCTTT,CASSFPAGVGTEAFF
NA,TRBV28,NA,TRBJ1-4,TGTGCCAGCAGGCCAGGGAAAATTAATGAAAAACTGTTTTTT,CASRPGKINEKLFF
few,TRBV19,NA,TRBJ2-3,TGTGCCAGTAGCCTAGCGACTAGCACAGATACGCAGTATTTT,CASSLATSTDTQYF
NA,TRBV19,TRBD1,TRBJ2-1,TGTGCCACCTTCTCTACAGGGGTGGGTGAGCAGTTCTTC,CATFSTGVGEQFF
few,TRBV10-3,NA,TRBJ2-3,TGTGCCATCAGTGAGTCGGGCGGGCCTAGCACAGATACGCAGTATTTT,CAISESGGPSTDTQYF
NA,TRBV28,TRBD1,TRBJ2-1,TGTGCCAGCAGCCTAATGACAGGGAATAGCCCTACGTTCTTC,CASSLMTGNSPTFF
few,TRBV7-2,NA,TRBJ2-7,TGTGCCAGCAGCTTAGTCGGGAGCGCCTACGAGCAGTACTTC,CASSLVGSAYEQYF
once,TRBV12-3/TRBV12-4,NA,TRBJ1-2,TGTGCCAGCACCAAAGGGAACTCGGACAGAAATGGCTACACCTTC,CASTKGNSDRNGYTF
NA,TRBV6-2/TRBV6-3,NA,TRBJ2-5,TGTGCCAGCAGCTCCGCCAGTTCTGGCCTTCGACTGTACCAAGAGACCCAGTACTTC,CASSSASSGLRLYQETQYF
NA,TRBV12-3/TRBV12-4,TRBD1,TRBJ1-1,TGTGCCAGCACTCAACAGGGGGCCGAGACTGAAGCTTTCTTT,CASTQQGAETEAFF
NA,TRBV14,TRBD1,TRBJ2-5,TGTGCCAGCAGCCAACTTCAGGGGGCGCGGGAGACCCAGTACTTC,CASSQLQGARETQYF
NA,TRBV18,NA,TRBJ2-1,TGTGCCAGCTCACTCGGACTGAAGCTTTACAATGAGCAGTTCTTC,CASSLGLKLYNEQFF
NA,TRBV7-2,NA,TRBJ2-7,TGTGCCAGCAGCCCCACCGGGGGGCGCGAGCAGTACTTC,CASSPTGGREQYF
NA,TRBV5-1,TRBD2,TRBJ2-3,TGCGCCAGCAGCTCCACTCTCGCTAGCGGTGGAAATACGCAGTATTTT,CASSSTLASGGNTQYF
once,TRBV2,TRBD1,TRBJ1-3,TGTGCCAGCAGCCCAGGGGGTCCTGGAAACACCATATATTTT,CASSPGGPGNTIYF
few,TRBV2,TRBD2,TRBJ2-3,TGTGCCAGCAGGGCGGGACTAGCGGGAGCCCGCACAGATACGCAGTATTTT,CASRAGLAGARTDTQYF
NA,TRBV10-3,NA,TRBJ2-5,TGTGCCATCAGTGAGTCGCTTATCCAGGGTAAAGAGACCCAGTACTTC,CAISESLIQGKETQYF
NA,TRBV28,TRBD1,TRBJ2-7,TGTGCCAGCAGTTTAATGGGACAGGGCGACCCTAGCTCCTACGAGCAGTACTTC,CASSLMGQGDPSSYEQYF
NA,TRBV20-1,NA,TRBJ1-2,TGCAGTGCTATTACAGTCGAAACCTATGGCTACACCTTC,CSAITVETYGYTF
NA,TRBV6-6,NA,TRBJ2-5,TGTGCCAGCAGTCCGGCGGGACTCACCGAAGAGACCCAGTACTTC,CASSPAGLTEETQYF
NA,TRBV12-3/TRBV12-4,TRBD1,TRBJ2-5,TGTGCCAGCGGGGACAGGGGAATCGGACAGACCCAGTACTTC,CASGDRGIGQTQYF
NA,TRBV20-1,TRBD2,TRBJ2-1,TGCAGTGCCCCCCCCCGTGGCGCGAGTGCGGGAGGGTACAATGAGCAGTTCTTC,CSAPPRGASAGGYNEQFF
few,TRBV20-1,TRBD1,TRBJ2-1,TGCAGTGCTAGTGAGACGGGACAGGGAAACAATGAGCAGTTCTTC,CSASETGQGNNEQFF
NA,TRBV7-2,TRBD2,TRBJ2-1,TGTGCCAGCAGCTTAGTCGGGCTAGCGGGTGGATACAATGAGCAGTTCTTC,CASSLVGLAGGYNEQFF
many,TRBV9,NA,TRBJ1-1,TGTGCCAGCAGCGTGGGACCGAACCGGAACACTGAAGCTTTCTTT,CASSVGPNRNTEAFF
NA,TRBV6-1,NA,TRBJ2-1,TGTGCCAGCAGTGCCACATTAGCAAACAATGAGCAGTTCTTC,CASSATLANNEQFF
NA,TRBV18,NA,TRBJ2-3,TGTGCCAGCTCACCCTCTACTAGGACAGATACGCAGTATTTT,CASSPSTRTDTQYF
NA,TRBV4-1,NA,TRBJ2-5,TGCGCCAGCAGCAAGGGACTCCAAGAGACCCAGTACTTC,CASSKGLQETQYF
NA,TRBV6-2/TRBV6-3,NA,TRBJ2-5,TGTGCCAGCAGTTCCCCTCAGACTATGGCAGAGACCCAGTACTTC,CASSSPQTMAETQYF
NA,TRBV19,TRBD2,TRBJ2-2,TGTGCCAGTAGTATATACGGACTAGCGGGTACACAATTCACCGGGGAGCTGTTTTTT,CASSIYGLAGTQFTGELFF
NA,TRBV4-2,NA,TRBJ2-2,TGTGCCAGCAGCCAAGGGCTTGGTGTTAACACCGGGGAGCTGTTTTTT,CASSQGLGVNTGELFF
NA,TRBV3-1,NA,TRBJ2-3,TGTGCCAGCAGCCCCGGGGATACGCAGTATTTT,CASSPGDTQYF